The present T cell receptor beta chain was sequenced within a study of CD8+ T cells in alopecia areata. Indicated treatment: oral pan-JAK inhibitor, 5-10 mg twice daily. Those with alopecia areata gave lesional scalp punch biopsies and peripheral blood. Sequencing templates came from extracted RNA that was reverse transcribed into cDNA. Using immunoSEQ multiplex PCR, the repertoire was profiled, and TCRdb retains in-frame clones only, with some absent. The sample has around 150,000 clones; around 71% are singletons. Germline V gene sequence: CDR1 MGHRA, CDR2 YSYEKL. The CDR3 totals 17 residues. V lost 1 base and J 4 bases, leaving 14 bases between the germline ends.

The TCR originated in a human donor with alopecia areata. The sequencing used CD4+ T cells sorted from blood, collected at week 4, from a patient treated with tofacitinib. This chain links TRBV4-1 with TRBJ2-6; D unclear. CDR3 sequence (DNA): TGCGCCAGCAGCCAAGCTGAGGACCCCTTAGGGGCCAACGTCCTGACTTTC. It is translated as CASSQAEDPLGANVLTF.